This T cell receptor beta chain was sequenced in a study of T cells expressing NK-cell markers. TCRdb reanalyzed the 5' RACE reads, giving one entry per CDR3 protein sequence and no DNA. Recorded for this sample: around 280,000 distinct CDR3 sequences. This CDR3 comprises 17 residues. Sequenced input: blood T cells: a sorted CD56 or NKG2C T cell subset, CD4+ or CD8+ T cells, or bulk PBMC T cells (not recorded which). The rearrangement links TRBV12-3 or TRBV12-4 to TRBJ1-1. This sequence originates from a young man in good health. The CDR3 loop reads CASSLSSGTRMNTEAFF.